This T cell receptor beta chain was retrieved from a study of T cell responses to AZD1222 COVID-19 vaccine. TCRdb's table, derived via immunoSEQ multiplex PCR, lists solely in-frame clones and lacks some. The sample includes approximately 64,000 clones, 84% of them seen just once. V lost 3 bases and J lost 5; bases outside the gene matches: 15. This CDR3 is built from 16 residues. Germline V gene lookup returns CDR1 GTSNPN and CDR2 SVGIG (reference sequence). The receptor's source is an adult in good health. The V and J genes are TRBV30 and TRBJ2-5; 7 nucleotides match TRBD1. Sequenced material: peripheral blood, taken on day 0 of AZD1222 vaccination. DNA for the CDR3: TGTGCCTGGAGCCATACCGGGACAGTCGAAAGGGAGACCCAGTACTTC. As protein: CAWSHTGTVERETQYF. The full variable domain, in which reference TRBV30 and TRBJ2-5 provide the parts outside the CDR3, is SQTIHQWPATLVQPVGSPLSLECTVEGTSNPNLYWYRQAAGRGLQLLFYSVGIGQISSEVPQNLSASRPQDRQFILSSKKLLLSDSGFYLCAWSHTGTVERETQYFGPGTRLLVL.